These T cell receptor beta chains were read from a single sample in a study of T cells in Graves' hyperthyroidism and ophthalmopathy. TCRdb re-analysed the multiplex PCR reads in MiXCR, keeping a single row per CDR3 protein. Of under 300,000 distinct CDR3 sequences detected, 22% appear once; the ten largest clones hold around 64%. The material sequenced was blood. The source of these receptors is a man aged 25-45 years with Graves' ophthalmopathy. Both conserved end residues are part of each CDR3. D genes are given only for firm matches. Not all rows give a size; the values are once, few, many and, for expanded clones, a class.

abundance,d_gene,v_gene,j_gene,CDR3aa,CDR3nt
many,.,TRBV11-3,TRBJ2-2,CASSLTYTGELFF,TGTGCCAGCAGCTTAACGTACACCGGGGAGCTGTTTTTT
few,.,TRBV15,TRBJ2-7,CATSRTGSENEQYF,TGTGCCACCAGCAGAACGGGCTCCGAAAACGAGCAGTACTTC
many,.,TRBV28,TRBJ1-5,CASSLSPVGQPQHF,TGTGCCAGCAGTTTATCCCCTGTGGGACAGCCCCAGCATTTT
many,.,TRBV20-1,TRBJ2-7,CSARDLRSTYDEQYF,TGCAGTGCTAGAGATCTGCGGAGTACGTACGACGAGCAGTACTTC
.,.,TRBV7-6,TRBJ2-5,CASSLVGTLQGTQYF,TGTGCCAGCAGCTTAGTAGGGACTCTCCAAGGGACCCAGTACTTC
.,TRBD2,TRBV19,TRBJ2-7,CASRRAGEALEQYF,TGTGCCAGTAGGAGGGCGGGAGAAGCCCTCGAGCAGTACTTC
few,.,TRBV2,TRBJ1-6,CASSEGSPLHF,TGTGCCAGCAGTGAAGGGTCACCCCTCCACTTT
.,TRBD1,TRBV15,TRBJ1-4,CATSTSGTATNEKLFF,TGTGCCACCAGCACCTCCGGGACAGCAACTAATGAAAAACTGTTTTTT
.,TRBD1,TRBV29-1,TRBJ2-5,CSVNQGASSETQYF,TGCAGCGTTAACCAGGGGGCGTCTAGTGAGACCCAGTACTTC
many,TRBD2,TRBV27,TRBJ2-1,CASSHEAAGDEQFF,TGTGCCAGCAGTCATGAAGCCGCGGGAGATGAGCAGTTCTTC
few,.,TRBV12-3/TRBV12-4,TRBJ2-6,CASSISGANVLTF,TGTGCCAGCAGTATCTCTGGGGCCAACGTCCTGACTTTC
.,.,TRBV5-1,TRBJ1-1,CASSFGAYTEAFF,TGCGCCAGCAGCTTCGGGGCGTACACTGAAGCTTTCTTT
.,.,TRBV6-1,TRBJ2-5,CASSGQDQETQYF,TGTGCCAGCAGTGGACAGGACCAAGAGACCCAGTACTTC
few,TRBD1,TRBV14,TRBJ2-5,CASSQGTGGFQETQYF,TGTGCCAGCAGCCAAGGGACAGGGGGCTTCCAAGAGACCCAGTACTTC
.,TRBD1,TRBV20-1,TRBJ2-7,CSAEGAREQYF,TGCAGTGCTGAGGGGGCAAGGGAGCAGTACTTC
few,TRBD1,TRBV20-1,TRBJ1-1,CSARQGAGSTEAFF,TGCAGTGCTAGGCAGGGGGCCGGTAGTACTGAAGCTTTCTTT
few,.,TRBV12-3/TRBV12-4,TRBJ1-1,CASTPRRFEAFF,TGTGCCAGCACCCCTCGGAGATTCGAAGCTTTCTTT
few,.,TRBV27,TRBJ1-6,CASSHDSRTSPLHF,TGTGCCAGCAGCCATGACAGTAGGACGTCACCCCTCCACTTT
many,.,TRBV18,TRBJ2-3,CASSPGPDTQYF,TGTGCCAGCTCACCCGGCCCAGATACGCAGTATTTT
few,TRBD2,TRBV9,TRBJ2-2,CASSDPRTSESWTGELFF,TGTGCCAGCAGTGATCCTAGGACTAGCGAGTCTTGGACCGGGGAGCTGTTTTTT
.,TRBD2,TRBV5-1,TRBJ2-1,CASSEPTSGRAIEQFF,TGCGCCAGCAGCGAACCCACTAGCGGGAGGGCGATTGAGCAGTTCTTC
few,.,TRBV5-1,TRBJ2-7,CASSFTGSRASYEQYF,TGCGCCAGCAGCTTTACGGGAAGCCGCGCGTCCTACGAGCAGTACTTC
many,.,TRBV7-8,TRBJ2-6,CASSPRQVSSGANVLTF,TGTGCCAGCAGCCCCAGACAGGTGTCCTCTGGGGCCAACGTCCTGACTTTC
.,TRBD1,TRBV20-1,TRBJ1-2,CSASKNRRGLVYGYTF,TGCAGTGCTAGTAAAAACCGCAGGGGGCTAGTCTATGGCTACACCTTC
.,TRBD1,TRBV28,TRBJ1-1,CASSGTGVMNTEAFF,TGTGCCAGCAGCGGGACAGGGGTCATGAACACTGAAGCTTTCTTT
many,.,TRBV7-9,TRBJ1-1,CASSMQGGTNTEAFF,TGTGCCAGCAGCATGCAAGGCGGGACCAACACTGAAGCTTTCTTT
.,.,TRBV29-1,TRBJ2-5,CSVEGLSGATQYF,TGCAGCGTTGAAGGGCTATCGGGAGCGACCCAGTACTTC
many,.,TRBV3-1,TRBJ1-2,CASSQETVNYGYTF,TGTGCCAGCAGCCAAGAGACAGTGAACTATGGCTACACCTTC
.,TRBD2,TRBV18,TRBJ2-1,CASSPRTSNNEQFF,TGTGCCAGCTCCCCCCGGACTAGTAACAATGAGCAGTTCTTC
few,.,TRBV2,TRBJ1-3,CASSEAWPGNTIYF,TGTGCCAGCAGTGAAGCATGGCCCGGAAACACCATATATTTT
many,.,TRBV11-2,TRBJ2-2,CASSLLGGGELFF,TGTGCCAGCAGCTTACTAGGAGGCGGGGAGCTGTTTTTT
.,.,TRBV29-1,TRBJ2-7,CSARGAGYEQYF,TGCAGCGCCCGAGGAGCGGGCTACGAGCAGTACTTC
few,TRBD2,TRBV12-3/TRBV12-4,TRBJ2-7,CASTESSSGPSYEQYF,TGTGCCAGCACCGAGTCGTCTAGCGGGCCTTCCTACGAGCAGTACTTC
few,.,TRBV10-3,TRBJ1-2,CAISEGGNYGYTF,TGTGCCATCAGTGAGGGCGGAAACTATGGCTACACCTTC
.,.,TRBV11-1,TRBJ2-6,CASRRESRAGANVLTF,TGTGCCAGCAGGCGGGAATCGAGGGCTGGGGCCAACGTCCTGACTTTC
once,.,TRBV5-1,TRBJ2-1,CASSLAGSYEQFF,TGCGCCAGCAGCTTGGCCGGGAGTTATGAGCAGTTCTTC
few,.,TRBV10-3,TRBJ2-7,CAISSSVLSSYEQYF,TGTGCCATCAGCTCTAGCGTACTTAGCTCCTACGAGCAGTACTTC
.,.,TRBV3-1,TRBJ2-7,CASSQAPDNRDEQYF,TGTGCCAGCAGCCAAGCGCCAGACAACAGGGACGAGCAGTACTTC
few,.,TRBV12-3/TRBV12-4,TRBJ2-7,CASTPAQGGYEQYF,TGTGCCAGCACCCCTGCTCAAGGGGGCTACGAGCAGTACTTC
.,TRBD1,TRBV10-3,TRBJ1-5,CAISKDRGSNQPQHF,TGTGCCATCAGCAAAGACAGGGGGAGCAATCAGCCCCAGCATTTT
many,TRBD2,TRBV20-1,TRBJ2-1,CSAPPGGFHNEQFF,TGCAGTGCCCCCCCGGGAGGTTTCCACAATGAGCAGTTCTTC
many,TRBD2,TRBV12-3/TRBV12-4,TRBJ2-1,CASQPGTSPYEEQFF,TGTGCCAGCCAACCCGGGACTAGTCCTTACGAGGAGCAGTTCTTC
few,TRBD2,TRBV10-3,TRBJ2-1,CATLAGVNEQFF,TGTGCCACCTTAGCGGGAGTCAATGAGCAGTTCTTC
few,.,TRBV2,TRBJ2-5,CASMGTPTYF,TGTGCCAGCATGGGGACACCGACGTACTTC
many,.,TRBV6-1,TRBJ1-1,CASRTDIAAFF,TGTGCCAGCAGGACCGACATCGCAGCTTTCTTT
many,.,TRBV6-1,TRBJ1-1,CASSLGKMNTEAFF,TGTGCCAGCAGTCTCGGGAAGATGAACACTGAAGCTTTCTTT
.,TRBD2,TRBV29-1,TRBJ2-1,CSVEAPGLAGGPGYNEQFF,TGCAGCGTTGAAGCACCGGGACTAGCGGGAGGGCCGGGATACAATGAGCAGTTCTTC
once,TRBD2,TRBV2,TRBJ2-1,CASPRRASGNTEQFF,TGTGCCAGCCCCCGGAGGGCTAGCGGGAATACTGAGCAGTTCTTC
many,.,TRBV20-1,TRBJ2-5,CSARTSGRAGTQYF,TGCAGTGCTAGAACCTCCGGTAGGGCCGGGACCCAGTACTTC
many,.,TRBV12-3/TRBV12-4,TRBJ1-2,CASSPDPDYGYTF,TGTGCCAGCAGCCCGGACCCGGACTATGGCTACACCTTC
many,.,TRBV5-1,TRBJ2-7,CASSFLPGSLYEQYF,TGCGCCAGCAGCTTCCTTCCAGGGTCTCTCTACGAGCAGTACTTC
.,TRBD2,TRBV4-1,TRBJ2-1,CASSQDGGTSGRNEQFF,TGCGCCAGCAGCCAAGATGGCGGGACTAGCGGGAGAAATGAGCAGTTCTTC
few,.,TRBV27,TRBJ1-1,CASRILISTEAFF,TGTGCCAGCAGGATCTTGATTTCCACTGAAGCTTTCTTT
.,TRBD1,TRBV7-8,TRBJ2-1,CASSLEPASGQVYNEQFF,TGTGCCAGCAGCTTAGAACCAGCGTCGGGACAGGTGTACAATGAGCAGTTCTTC
.,.,TRBV6-1,TRBJ2-5,CASRRLEEETQYF,TGTGCCAGCAGACGACTAGAGGAAGAGACCCAGTACTTC
.,.,TRBV3-1,TRBJ2-7,CASSQEARYEQYF,TGTGCCAGCAGCCAAGAGGCCCGCTACGAGCAGTACTTC
many,.,TRBV11-3,TRBJ2-1,CASSLEILGAFNEQFF,TGTGCCAGCAGCTTAGAAATACTGGGGGCATTCAATGAGCAGTTCTTC
many,.,TRBV3-1,TRBJ2-1,CASSRTLSSYNEQFF,TGTGCCAGCAGTAGGACACTGAGCTCCTACAATGAGCAGTTCTTC
many,.,TRBV12-3/TRBV12-4,TRBJ2-1,CASTVRYLNEQFF,TGTGCCAGCACCGTGAGATATCTCAATGAGCAGTTCTTC